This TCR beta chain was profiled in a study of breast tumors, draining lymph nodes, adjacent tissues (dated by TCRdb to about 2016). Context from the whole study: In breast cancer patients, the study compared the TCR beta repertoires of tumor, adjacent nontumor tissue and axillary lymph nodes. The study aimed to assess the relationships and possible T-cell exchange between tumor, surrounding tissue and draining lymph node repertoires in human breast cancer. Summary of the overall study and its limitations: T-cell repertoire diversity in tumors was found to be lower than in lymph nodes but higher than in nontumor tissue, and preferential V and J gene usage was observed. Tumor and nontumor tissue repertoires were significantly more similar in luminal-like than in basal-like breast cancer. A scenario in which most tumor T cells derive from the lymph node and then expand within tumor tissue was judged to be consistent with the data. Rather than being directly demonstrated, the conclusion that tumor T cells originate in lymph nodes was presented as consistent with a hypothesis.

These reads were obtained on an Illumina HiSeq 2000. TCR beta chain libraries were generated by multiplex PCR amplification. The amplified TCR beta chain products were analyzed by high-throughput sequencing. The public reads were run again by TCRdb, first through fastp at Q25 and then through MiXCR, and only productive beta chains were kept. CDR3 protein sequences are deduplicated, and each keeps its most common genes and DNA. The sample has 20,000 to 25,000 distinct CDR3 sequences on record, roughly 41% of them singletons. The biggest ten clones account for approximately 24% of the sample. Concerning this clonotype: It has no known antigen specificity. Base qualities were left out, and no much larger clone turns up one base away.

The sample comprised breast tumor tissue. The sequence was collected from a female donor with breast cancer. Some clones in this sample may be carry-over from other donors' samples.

The sequenced DNA is TGCGCCAGCAGCCCGGCGTGGGGCCACTCCTACGAGCAGTACTTC. This yields the protein CASSPAWGHSYEQYF. The chain couples TRBV5-1 to TRBJ2-7, and perhaps TRBD1 as D gene, on 5 matching bases. As encoded in the germline V gene, CDR1 is SGHRS while CDR2 is YFSETQ. The CDR3, from cysteine to phenylalanine, totals 15 residues. Just CDR3 DNA is preserved here, 45 bases in frame from base 1. The V end loses 4 bases and the J end loses 0 bases, and a stretch of 14 bases separates them.